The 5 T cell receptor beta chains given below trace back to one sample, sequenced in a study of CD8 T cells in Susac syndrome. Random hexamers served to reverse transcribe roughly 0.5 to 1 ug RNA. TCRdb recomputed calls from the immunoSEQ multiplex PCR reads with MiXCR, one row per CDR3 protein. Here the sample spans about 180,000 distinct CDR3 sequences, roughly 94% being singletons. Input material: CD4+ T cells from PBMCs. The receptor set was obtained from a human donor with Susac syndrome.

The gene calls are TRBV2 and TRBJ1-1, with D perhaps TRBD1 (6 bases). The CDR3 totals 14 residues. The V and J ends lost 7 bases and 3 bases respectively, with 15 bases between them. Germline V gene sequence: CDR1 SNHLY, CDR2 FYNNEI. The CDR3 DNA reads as TGTGCCAGCACCCCAAGGGGGTCCGACACTGAAGCTTTCTTT. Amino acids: CASTPRGSDTEAFF.

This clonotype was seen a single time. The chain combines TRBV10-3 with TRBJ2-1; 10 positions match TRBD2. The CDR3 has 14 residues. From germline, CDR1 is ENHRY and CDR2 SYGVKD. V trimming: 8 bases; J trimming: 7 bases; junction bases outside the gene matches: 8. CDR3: CAIGPAGGPNEQFF. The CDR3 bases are TGTGCCATCGGACCAGCGGGGGGGCCAAATGAGCAGTTCTTC.

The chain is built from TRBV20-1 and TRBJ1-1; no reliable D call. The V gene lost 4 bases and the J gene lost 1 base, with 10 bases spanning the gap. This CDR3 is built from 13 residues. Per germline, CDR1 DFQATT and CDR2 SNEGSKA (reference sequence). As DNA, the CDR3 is TGCAGTGCTACCCCGGGGAAGAACACTGAAGCTTTCTTT. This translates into CSATPGKNTEAFF.

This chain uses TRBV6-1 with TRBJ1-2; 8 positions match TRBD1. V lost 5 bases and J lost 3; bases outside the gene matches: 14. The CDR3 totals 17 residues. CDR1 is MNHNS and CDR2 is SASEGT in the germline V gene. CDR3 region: CASSRSKDRAIHYGYTF. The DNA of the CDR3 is TGTGCCAGCAGTCGTTCGAAGGACAGGGCGATTCACTATGGCTACACCTTC.

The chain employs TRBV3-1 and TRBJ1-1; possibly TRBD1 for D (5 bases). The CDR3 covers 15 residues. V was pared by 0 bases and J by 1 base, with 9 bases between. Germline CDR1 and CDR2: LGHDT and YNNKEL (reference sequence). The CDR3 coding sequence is TGTGCCAGCAGCCAAGAGGTCGGGGCGAACACTGAAGCTTTCTTT. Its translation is CASSQEVGANTEAFF.